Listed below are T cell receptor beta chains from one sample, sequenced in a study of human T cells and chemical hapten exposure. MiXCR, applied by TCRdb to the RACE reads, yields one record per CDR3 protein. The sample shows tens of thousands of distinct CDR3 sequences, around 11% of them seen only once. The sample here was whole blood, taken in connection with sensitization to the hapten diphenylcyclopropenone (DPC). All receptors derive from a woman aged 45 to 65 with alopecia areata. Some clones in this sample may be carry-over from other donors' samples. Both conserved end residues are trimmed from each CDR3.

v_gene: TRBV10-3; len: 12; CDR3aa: AIGGTGGVYGYT
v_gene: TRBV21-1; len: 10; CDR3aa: ASSNGWNEQY
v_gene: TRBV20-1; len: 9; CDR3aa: SARPPDGYT
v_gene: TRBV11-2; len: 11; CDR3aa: ASRIAGIDTQY
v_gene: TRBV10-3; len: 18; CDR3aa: AISDLWRGQPPSNTGELF
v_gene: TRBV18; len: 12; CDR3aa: ASSPIGGFNIQY
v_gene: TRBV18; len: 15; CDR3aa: ASSPIITRDGPYEQY
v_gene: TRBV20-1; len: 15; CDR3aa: SARDGPGTGGNYGYT
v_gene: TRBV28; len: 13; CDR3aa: ASRQLAGGYNEQF
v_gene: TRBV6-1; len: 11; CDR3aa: ASTLTSNQPQH
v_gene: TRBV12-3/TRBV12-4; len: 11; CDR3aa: ASSFQVNTEAF
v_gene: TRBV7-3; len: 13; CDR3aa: ASSYSSGGYNEQF
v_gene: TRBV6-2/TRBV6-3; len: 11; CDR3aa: ASNMDGNTEAF
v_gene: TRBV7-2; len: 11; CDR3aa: ASSLRDRDEAF
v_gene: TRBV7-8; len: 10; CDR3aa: ASSPYRAEAF
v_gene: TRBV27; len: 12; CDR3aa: ASSLSGETYEQY
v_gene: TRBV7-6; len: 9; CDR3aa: ASSSLETQY
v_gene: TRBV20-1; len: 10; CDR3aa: SASMVAYEQY
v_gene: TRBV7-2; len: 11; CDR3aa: ASSYAGNNEQF
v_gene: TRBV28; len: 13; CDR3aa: ASSLGVLSNQPQH
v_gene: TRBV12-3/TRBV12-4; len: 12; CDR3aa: ASSHQGSNQPQH
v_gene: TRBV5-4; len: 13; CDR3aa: ASRSHPGQGTEAF
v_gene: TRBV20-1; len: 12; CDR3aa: SAPKGRNTGELF
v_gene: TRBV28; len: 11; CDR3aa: ASSRDSNQPQH
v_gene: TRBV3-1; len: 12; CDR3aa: ASSHFPYQETQY
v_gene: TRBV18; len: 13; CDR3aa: ASSPLAGGYNEQF
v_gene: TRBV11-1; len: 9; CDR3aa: ASRSTDTQY
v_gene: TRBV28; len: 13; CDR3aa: ASISGARVPDTQY
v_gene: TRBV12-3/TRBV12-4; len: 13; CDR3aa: ASSLAGLAVNEQF
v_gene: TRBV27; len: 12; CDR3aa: ASSFNRGMQPQH
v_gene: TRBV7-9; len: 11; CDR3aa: ASSKRTVDGYT
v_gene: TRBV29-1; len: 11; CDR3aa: SVEGQGTYEQY
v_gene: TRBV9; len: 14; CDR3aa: ASSPRPGSSTDTQY
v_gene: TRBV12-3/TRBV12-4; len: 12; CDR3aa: ASSPVGLTDTQY
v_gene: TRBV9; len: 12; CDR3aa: ASSVASGVETQY
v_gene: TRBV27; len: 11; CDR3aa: ASRRLRGSEAF
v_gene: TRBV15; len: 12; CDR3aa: ATSRDRRGYEQY
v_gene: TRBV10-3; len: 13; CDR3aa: ASGPGTESNQPQH
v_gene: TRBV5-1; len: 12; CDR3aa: ASRLQGGTDTQY
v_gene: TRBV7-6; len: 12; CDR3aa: ASSPGGGINTIY
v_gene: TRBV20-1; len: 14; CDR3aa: SALLEEGALTYEQF
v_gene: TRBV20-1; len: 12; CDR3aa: SARWDTSRNEQF